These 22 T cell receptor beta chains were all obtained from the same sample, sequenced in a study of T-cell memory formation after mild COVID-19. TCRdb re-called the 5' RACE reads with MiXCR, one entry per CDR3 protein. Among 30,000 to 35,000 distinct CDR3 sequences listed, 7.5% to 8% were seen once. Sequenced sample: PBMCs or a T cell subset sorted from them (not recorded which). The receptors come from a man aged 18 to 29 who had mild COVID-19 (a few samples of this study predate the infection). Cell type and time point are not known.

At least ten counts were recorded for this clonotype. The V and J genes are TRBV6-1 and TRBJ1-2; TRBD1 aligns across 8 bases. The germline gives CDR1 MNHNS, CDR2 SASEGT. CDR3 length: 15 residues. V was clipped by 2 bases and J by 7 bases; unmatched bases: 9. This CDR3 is CASSESGQGAGGYTF. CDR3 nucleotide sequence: TGTGCCAGCAGTGAATCAGGGCAGGGGGCTGGTGGCTACACCTTC.

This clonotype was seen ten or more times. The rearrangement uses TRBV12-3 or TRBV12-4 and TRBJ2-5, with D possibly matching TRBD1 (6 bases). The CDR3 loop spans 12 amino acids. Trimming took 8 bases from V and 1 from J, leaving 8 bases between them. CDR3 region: CASGQLQETQYF. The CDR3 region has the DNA TGTGCCAGCGGACAGCTCCAAGAGACCCAGTACTTC.

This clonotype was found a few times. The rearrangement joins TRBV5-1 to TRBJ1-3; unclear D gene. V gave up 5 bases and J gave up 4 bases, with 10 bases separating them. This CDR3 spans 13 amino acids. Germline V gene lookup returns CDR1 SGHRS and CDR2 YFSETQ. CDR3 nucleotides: TGCGCCAGCAGGCTGGGCGACGGAAACACCATATATTTT. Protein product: CASRLGDGNTIYF.

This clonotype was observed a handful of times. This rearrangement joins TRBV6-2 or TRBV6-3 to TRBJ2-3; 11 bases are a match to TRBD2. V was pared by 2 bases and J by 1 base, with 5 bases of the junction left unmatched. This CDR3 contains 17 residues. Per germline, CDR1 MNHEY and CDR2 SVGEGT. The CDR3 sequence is CASSYPLAGGRTDTQYF. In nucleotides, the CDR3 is TGTGCCAGCAGTTACCCCCTAGCGGGGGGACGCACAGATACGCAGTATTTT.

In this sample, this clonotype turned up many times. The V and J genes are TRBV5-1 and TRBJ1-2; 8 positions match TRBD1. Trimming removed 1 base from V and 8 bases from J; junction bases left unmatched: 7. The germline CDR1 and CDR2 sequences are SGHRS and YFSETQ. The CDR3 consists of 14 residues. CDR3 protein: CASSLRQGARGYTF. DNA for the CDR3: TGCGCCAGCAGCTTGCGGCAGGGGGCGCGAGGCTACACCTTC.

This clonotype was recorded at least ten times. The CDR3 DNA reads TGTGCCAGCAGTTACCTCTCCGCAGGGGCCACTGAAGCTTTCTTT. Amino acids: CASSYLSAGATEAFF. The rearrangement links TRBV6-6 to TRBJ1-1, with D possibly TRBD1 on 6 matching bases. Trimming shortened V by 2 bases and J by 4 bases, and 14 bases separated the two germline ends. The CDR3 covers 15 residues. The germline V gene encodes CDR1 MNHNY and CDR2 SVGAGI (reference sequence).

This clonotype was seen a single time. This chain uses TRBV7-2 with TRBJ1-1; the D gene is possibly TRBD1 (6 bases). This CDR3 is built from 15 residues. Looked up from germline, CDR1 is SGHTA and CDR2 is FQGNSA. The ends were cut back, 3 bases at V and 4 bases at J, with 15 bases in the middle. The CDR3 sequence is CASSFGGHGFTEAFF. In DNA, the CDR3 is TGTGCCAGCAGCTTTGGGGGACATGGATTCACTGAAGCTTTCTTT.

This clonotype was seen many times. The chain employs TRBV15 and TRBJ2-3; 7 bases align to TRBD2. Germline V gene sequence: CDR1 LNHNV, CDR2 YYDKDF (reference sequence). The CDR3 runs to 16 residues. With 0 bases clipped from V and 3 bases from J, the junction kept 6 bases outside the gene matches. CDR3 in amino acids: CATSRELNGGTDTQYF. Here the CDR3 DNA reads TGTGCCACCAGCAGAGAATTAAACGGGGGGACAGATACGCAGTATTTT.

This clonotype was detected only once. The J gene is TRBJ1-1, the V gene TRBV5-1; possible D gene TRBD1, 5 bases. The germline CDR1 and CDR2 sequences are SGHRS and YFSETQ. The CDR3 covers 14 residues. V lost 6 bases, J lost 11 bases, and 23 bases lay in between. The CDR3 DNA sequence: TGCGCCAGCAACTCCGCTGGGGCAGAGGCAATTGCTTTCTTT. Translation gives CASNSAGAEAIAFF.

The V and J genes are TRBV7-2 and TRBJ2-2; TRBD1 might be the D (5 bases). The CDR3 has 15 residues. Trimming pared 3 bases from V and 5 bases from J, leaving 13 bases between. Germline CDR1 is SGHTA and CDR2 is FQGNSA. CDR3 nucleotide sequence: TGTGCCAGCAGCTTCAGGGTCTTTGGTACCGGGGAGCTGTTTTTT. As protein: CASSFRVFGTGELFF.

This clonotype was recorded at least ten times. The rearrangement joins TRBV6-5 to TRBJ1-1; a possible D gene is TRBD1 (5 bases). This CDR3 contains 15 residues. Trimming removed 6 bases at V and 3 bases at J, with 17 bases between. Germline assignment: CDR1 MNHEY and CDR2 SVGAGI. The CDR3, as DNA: TGTGCCAGCAGCCTCGGGGGGGACGCACACACTGAAGCTTTCTTT. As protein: CASSLGGDAHTEAFF.

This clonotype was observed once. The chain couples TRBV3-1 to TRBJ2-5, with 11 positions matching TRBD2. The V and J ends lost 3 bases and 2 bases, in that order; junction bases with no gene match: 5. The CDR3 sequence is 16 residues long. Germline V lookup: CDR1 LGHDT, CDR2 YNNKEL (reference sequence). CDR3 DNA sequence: TGTGCCAGCAGCCAGACAACTAGCGGGGGACAAGAGACCCAGTACTTC. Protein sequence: CASSQTTSGGQETQYF.

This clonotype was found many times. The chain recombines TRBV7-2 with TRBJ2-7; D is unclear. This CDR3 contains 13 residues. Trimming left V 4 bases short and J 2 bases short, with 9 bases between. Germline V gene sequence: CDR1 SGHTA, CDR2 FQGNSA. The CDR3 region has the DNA TGTGCCAGCAGCTCGGCAAGGGCCTACGAGCAGTACTTC. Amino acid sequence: CASSSARAYEQYF. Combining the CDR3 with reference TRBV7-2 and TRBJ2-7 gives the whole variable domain GAGVSQSPSNKVTEKGKDVELRCDPISGHTALYWYRQSLGQGLEFLIYFQGNSAPDKSGLPSDRFSAERTGGSVSTLTIQRTQQEDSAVYLCASSSARAYEQYFGPGTRLTVT.

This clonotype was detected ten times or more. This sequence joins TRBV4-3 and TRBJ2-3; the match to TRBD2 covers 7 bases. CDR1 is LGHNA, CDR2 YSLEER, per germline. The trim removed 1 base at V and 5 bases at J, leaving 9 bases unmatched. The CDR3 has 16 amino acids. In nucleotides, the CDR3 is TGCGCCAGCAGCCAAGGGAGCGGCGGGGGAGGAGATACGCAGTATTTT. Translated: CASSQGSGGGGDTQYF.

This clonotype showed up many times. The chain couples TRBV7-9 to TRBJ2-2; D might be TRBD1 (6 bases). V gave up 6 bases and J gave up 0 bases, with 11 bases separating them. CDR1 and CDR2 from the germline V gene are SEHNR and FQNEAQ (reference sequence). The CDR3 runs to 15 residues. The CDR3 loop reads CASSPGTPNTGELFF. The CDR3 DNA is TGTGCCAGCAGTCCCGGGACACCGAACACCGGGGAGCTGTTTTTT.

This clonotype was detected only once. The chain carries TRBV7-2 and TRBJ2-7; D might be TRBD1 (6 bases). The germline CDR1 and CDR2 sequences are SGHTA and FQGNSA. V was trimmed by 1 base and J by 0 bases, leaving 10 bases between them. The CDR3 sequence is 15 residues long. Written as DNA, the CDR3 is TGTGCCAGCAGCTTAGACAGGGTTACCTCCTACGAGCAGTACTTC. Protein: CASSLDRVTSYEQYF.

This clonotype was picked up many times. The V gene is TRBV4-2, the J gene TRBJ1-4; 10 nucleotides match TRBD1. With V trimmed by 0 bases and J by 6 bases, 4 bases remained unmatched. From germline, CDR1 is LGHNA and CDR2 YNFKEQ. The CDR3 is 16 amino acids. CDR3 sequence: CASSQDRGTGDEKLFF. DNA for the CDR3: TGTGCCAGCAGCCAAGATCGGGGGACAGGGGATGAAAAACTGTTTTTT.

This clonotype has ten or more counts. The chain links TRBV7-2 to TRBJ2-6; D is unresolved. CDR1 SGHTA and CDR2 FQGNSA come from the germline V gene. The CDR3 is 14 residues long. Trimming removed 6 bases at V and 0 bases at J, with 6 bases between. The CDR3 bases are TGTGCCAGCAGATATTTCTCTGGGGCCAACGTCCTGACTTTC. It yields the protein CASRYFSGANVLTF.

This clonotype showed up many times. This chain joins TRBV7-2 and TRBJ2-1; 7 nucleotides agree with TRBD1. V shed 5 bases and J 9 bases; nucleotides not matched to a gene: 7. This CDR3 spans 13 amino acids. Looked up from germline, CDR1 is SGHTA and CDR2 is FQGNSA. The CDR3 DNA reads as TGTGCCAGCAGCCGAGGACAGGTTGGTGAGCAGTTCTTC. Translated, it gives CASSRGQVGEQFF.

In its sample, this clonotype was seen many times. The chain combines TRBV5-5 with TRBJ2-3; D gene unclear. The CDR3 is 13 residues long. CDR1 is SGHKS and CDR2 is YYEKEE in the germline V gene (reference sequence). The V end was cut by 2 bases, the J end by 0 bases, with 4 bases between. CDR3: CASSFPSTDTQYF. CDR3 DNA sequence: TGTGCCAGCAGCTTCCCAAGCACAGATACGCAGTATTTT. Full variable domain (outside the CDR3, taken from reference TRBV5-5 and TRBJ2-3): DAGVTQSPTHLIKTRGQQVTLRCSPISGHKSVSWYQQVLGQGPQFIFQYYEKEERGRGNFPDRFSARQFPNYSSELNVNALLLGDSALYLCASSFPSTDTQYFGPGTRLTVL.

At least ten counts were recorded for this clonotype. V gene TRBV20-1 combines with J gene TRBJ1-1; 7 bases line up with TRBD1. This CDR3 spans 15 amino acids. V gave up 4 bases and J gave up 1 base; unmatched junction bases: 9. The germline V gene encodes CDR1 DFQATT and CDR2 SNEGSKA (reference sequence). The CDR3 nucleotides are TGCAGTGCTACACCTTATAACAGGGGGAACACTGAAGCTTTCTTT. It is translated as CSATPYNRGNTEAFF.

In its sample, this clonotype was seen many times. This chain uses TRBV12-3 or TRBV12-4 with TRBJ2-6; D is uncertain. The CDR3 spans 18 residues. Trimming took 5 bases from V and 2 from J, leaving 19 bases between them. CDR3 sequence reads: CASSGSHTIFPGANVLTF. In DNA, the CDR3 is TGTGCCAGCAGTGGATCCCACACAATATTTCCTGGGGCCAACGTCCTGACTTTC.